The TCR beta chain described here comes from a study of cytomegalovirus exposure and HLA in healthy donors. 60 Vbeta and 13 Jbeta primers were used in PCR. Assay used: immunoSEQ multiplex PCR; TCRdb lists only in-frame clones, some missing. The sample includes approximately 120,000 clones, 83% of them seen just once. Sequencing used PBMCs. The receptor comes from a woman in her thirties or forties in good health and CMV-seropositive.

The chain's CDR3 is CASRGQGSSYNSPLHF. CDR3 in DNA: TGTGCCAGCAGAGGACAGGGAAGCTCCTATAATTCACCCCTCCACTTT. This chain uses TRBV2 with TRBJ1-6, with 8 positions matching TRBD1. The germline gives CDR1 SNHLY, CDR2 FYNNEI. The length of the CDR3 is 16 residues. V was pared by 6 bases and J by 0 bases, with 4 bases of the junction left unmatched.